What follows is one T cell receptor (beta chain) and its context. The data originate from a study of blood T cell repertoires in COVID-19. At the level of the study: The United States, Italy and Spain provided the acute and convalescent COVID-19 samples.

In the study's own analysis: Reference gene primer amplification gave nucleated cell count estimates. Sequenced by immunoSEQ multiplex PCR; TCRdb stores in-frame clones only, minus some. V, J and clone size were drawn from that table, and D and trimming were deduced from the DNA. The sample holds approximately 280,000 clones; approximately 86% are singletons and the top ten take about 2.2%. Trimming took off 0 bases at V and 5 bases at J, with 16 bases between the two ends. This CDR3 is built from 16 residues. CDR1 is MNHEY, CDR2 SVGEGT, per germline. The receptor's source is a woman in her 30s who had recovered from COVID-19. The V and J genes are TRBV6-2 or TRBV6-3 and TRBJ2-5; D is perhaps TRBD1 (6 bases). Sample: peripheral blood. CDR3: CASSYSMFNREETQYF. DNA for the CDR3: TGTGCCAGCAGTTACTCGATGTTTAACAGGGAGGAGACCCAGTACTTC.